These T cell receptor beta chains were read from a single sample in a study of cytotoxic CD8 clonotypes in ibrutinib-treated CLL. TCRdb keeps only in-frame clones here, not all; method: immunoSEQ multiplex PCR. The table records about 160,000 clones, more than 80% of them present only once. Source: PBMCs, taken after 24 months of ibrutinib treatment. Receptors were obtained from a human donor with chronic lymphocytic leukemia. The conserved cysteine and the conserved F or W are not part of the CDR3 here. Each record gives: V gene, CDR3 protein.

>TRBV15
ATSRADSYGELF
>TRBV28
ASSLLSGRGSYEQY
>TRBV6-4
AKPRGERFRGTRSYNEQF
>TRBV7-2
ASSLDTYEQY
>TRBV18
ASSPTSGLAEAF
>TRBV2
ASSDRTGISNQPQH
>TRBV6-4
ASSFRGSSTDTQY
>TRBV27
ASSLSGAGAYEQY
>TRBV28
ASSSLAGGRGETQY
>TRBV6-5
ASSRRSSYNEQF
>TRBV28
ASSQGVYEQY
>TRBV5-4
ASSLQGGETQY
>TRBV5-1
ASSPRTSGRNGEQY
>TRBV12-5
ASGLQGADQPQH
>TRBV7-2
ASSLGRINYGYT